Each of the 11 T cell receptor beta chains below was sequenced from the same sample in a study of cytomegalovirus exposure and HLA in healthy donors. PCR employed 60 Vbeta and 13 Jbeta primers. This table comes from immunoSEQ multiplex PCR, and its TCRdb copy is limited to in-frame clones, with some not included. Among about 140,000 clones listed, about three quarters were seen once. Sequencing was carried out using PBMCs. The source of these receptors is a male donor in good health and CMV-seropositive.

The rearrangement joins TRBV19 to TRBJ2-1; 16 bases align to TRBD2. Germline-derived CDR1 and CDR2 are LNHDA and SQIVND (reference sequence). The CDR3 consists of 19 residues. The J segment lost 8 bases and the V segment lost 3 bases, leaving 13 bases of the junction unmatched. The CDR3 coding sequence is TGTGCCAGTAGTATCCCCCCGGGACTAGCGGGAGGGCCCTCGGATGAGCAGTTCTTC. This gives the protein CASSIPPGLAGGPSDEQFF.

V and J are TRBV7-3 and TRBJ2-5, with D possibly being TRBD2 (5 bases). V was trimmed by 8 bases and J by 2 bases, leaving 12 bases between them. CDR1 is SGHTA, CDR2 FQGTGA, per germline. This CDR3 comprises 13 residues. Here the CDR3 reads CASAPGSQETQYF. The CDR3 DNA is TGTGCCAGCGCGCCGGGGTCTCAAGAGACCCAGTACTTC.

The J gene is TRBJ2-7, the V gene TRBV28; 9 nucleotides match TRBD2. This CDR3 is 13 amino acids long. Germline CDR1 is MDHEN and CDR2 is SYDVKM. The ends lost 8 bases at V and 0 bases at J; junction bases unmatched: 2. The CDR3 nucleotides read TGTGCCAGCCGAGCGGGGGGCTCCTACGAGCAGTACTTC. Its protein is CASRAGGSYEQYF.

V usage is TRBV20-1 and J usage is TRBJ2-1, with no clear D. From germline, CDR1 is DFQATT and CDR2 SNEGSKA (reference sequence). The CDR3 consists of 11 residues. Trimming shortened V by 0 bases and J by 8 bases, and 5 bases separated the two germline ends. The CDR3 reads CSAREYDEQFF. The CDR3 region has the DNA TGCAGTGCTAGAGAATATGATGAGCAGTTCTTC.

V and J are TRBV7-2 and TRBJ2-7; 10 bases agree with TRBD2. CDR3 length: 15 residues. Looked up from germline, CDR1 is SGHTA and CDR2 is FQGNSA. With V trimmed by 5 bases and J by 6 bases, 10 bases remained unmatched. The CDR3 DNA is TGTGCCAGCAGCACGGCACTAGCGGGATGGGGCGAGCAGTACTTC. Encoded protein: CASSTALAGWGEQYF.

This clone was seen more than once but under ten times. The CDR3 loop is CASTLQGRGYTF. CDR3 nucleotides: TGTGCCAGCACTCTACAGGGTCGGGGCTACACCTTC. The chain joins TRBV6-1 to TRBJ1-2; TRBD1 might be the D (6 bases). The CDR3 is 12 amino acids. Germline lookup yields CDR1 MNHNS and CDR2 SASEGT. V shed 7 bases and J shed 8 bases, with 14 bases lying between them.

The rearrangement links TRBV4-1 to TRBJ2-1, with 11 positions matching TRBD2. The CDR3 consists of 16 residues. The J segment lost 6 bases and the V segment lost 1 base, leaving 5 bases of the junction unmatched. Looked up from germline, CDR1 is MGHRA and CDR2 is YSYEKL. The CDR3 DNA sequence: TGCGCCAGCAGCCAAGGCTCTAGCGGGGGGACCAATGAGCAGTTCTTC. Translating it yields CASSQGSSGGTNEQFF.

The J gene is TRBJ1-6, the V gene TRBV5-8, with 11 bases identical to TRBD1. Germline V gene data show CDR1 as SGHTS and CDR2 as YDEGEE. CDR3 length: 15 residues. Trimming cost V 0 bases and J 7 bases; bases outside gene matches: 0. The CDR3 sequence: CASSLGDRGNSPLHF. The CDR3 bases are TGTGCCAGCAGCTTGGGGGACAGGGGGAATTCACCCCTCCACTTT. The whole variable domain, filled in from reference TRBV5-8 and TRBJ1-6, reads EAGVTQSPTHLIKTRGQQATLRCSPISGHTSVYWYQQALGLGLQFLLWYDEGEERNRGNFPPRFSGRQFPNYSSELNVNALELEDSALYLCASSLGDRGNSPLHFGNGTRLTVT.

J is TRBJ2-3 and V is TRBV9, with 10 positions matching TRBD2. The V gene's germline CDR1 is SGDLS and CDR2 YYNGEE. After removal of 4 bases from V and 1 base from J, the junction contained 6 bases not matched to a gene. This CDR3 is built from 16 residues. The CDR3 here is CASSTAGGRGTDTQYF. CDR3 bases: TGTGCCAGCAGCACAGCGGGGGGGCGAGGCACAGATACGCAGTATTTT.

About this clone: The same CDR3 is also encoded by other DNA sequences in this sample. V gene TRBV14 combines with J gene TRBJ2-5; TRBD1 aligns across 9 bases. Trimming cost V 4 bases and J 3 bases; bases outside gene matches: 3. The length of the CDR3 is 14 residues. Germline V lookup: CDR1 SGHDN, CDR2 FVKESK. The chain's CDR3 is CASSLQGAKETQYF. The CDR3, as DNA: TGTGCCAGCAGCCTACAGGGGGCTAAAGAGACCCAGTACTTC.

V and J are TRBV5-8 and TRBJ1-5; TRBD1 aligns across 8 bases. CDR1 SGHTS and CDR2 YDEGEE come from the germline V gene. The V gene end was trimmed by 0 bases and the J gene end by 5 bases; junction bases not matched to a gene: 4. There are 15 residues in the CDR3. The CDR3 is CASSLVGRGHQPQHF. The CDR3 DNA reads TGTGCCAGCAGCTTGGTGGGCAGGGGGCATCAGCCCCAGCATTTT.